This T cell receptor (beta chain) comes out of a study of blood T cell repertoires in COVID-19 (dated by TCRdb to the early 2020s). Turning to the overall study: Samples from collaborators originated in the United States, Italy and Spain and spanned both the acute and convalescent phases of COVID-19. Deeply sampled blood TCRbeta repertoires from subjects exposed to, actively infected with, or recovered from COVID-19 were included in the dataset. Where available, HLA class I and class II types were taken from metadata supplied by the sample provider and were not determined by assay-based typing. A de-identified subject ID, COVID-19 status, age in years and sex were almost always included in the sample metadata. Samples were obtained from the ongoing ImmuneRACE study (first 160 participants) and from approximately 1,200 subjects provided by 6 global collaborators. The material from the prospective study consisted of cDNA or gDNA derived from T cells, B-cell-depleted T cells, or PBMCs. The repertoires were released in a freely available public database meant as a resource for research on the immune response to SARS-CoV-2.

TCRbeta CDR3 regions were amplified from genomic DNA by means of the immunoSEQ Assay, a bias-controlled multiplex PCR. The published analysis was carried out like this. Within the assay, amplification of reference gene primers was used to estimate how many nucleated cells each sample contained. To quantify the absolute abundance of each unique TCRbeta CDR3 rearrangement, sequence reads were collapsed and filtered. For each sample, productive Simpson clonality was calculated as the square root of Simpson's diversity index over productive rearrangements. Here the immuneACCESS table is served through TCRdb, limited to in-frame sequences with V and J called. Missing clones are a known gap in these copies; in checked studies unresolved V genes cover under half, and the rest lacks a known reason. Clone size and V and J calls were adopted from that table, with D and trimming inferred from the DNA. This sample gives 300,000 to 450,000 clones in total; 70% to 90% of them show up just once. The biggest ten clones account for 3% of the sample.

Study-wide findings and limitations: The amount of clinical and demographic metadata varied by source and participant and was provided uncurated.

On this clone: Its antigen is currently not known. Base qualities are missing; no much larger clone stands one base away.

Each collaborating institution followed its own protocols to collect whole blood in K2EDTA tubes. For TCRbeta analysis, collaborators shipped samples in one of three forms: frozen whole blood, isolated PBMCs, or DNA extracted from either of those sample types. This receptor was taken from a human donor in a cohort sampled during active COVID-19. The specimen sequenced was peripheral blood.

The CDR3 loop reads CASSLGYGTQYF. Read as DNA, the sequence is TGTGCCAGCAGCTTAGGGTACGGGACCCAGTACTTC. The chain employs TRBV11-3 and TRBJ2-5, with no D gene named confidently. Counted from cysteine to phenylalanine, this CDR3 has 12 amino acids. CDR3 DNA only is kept here, 36 bases in frame from base 1. According to the germline V gene, CDR1 reads SGHNT and CDR2 reads YENEEA. V is pared back by 1 base and J by 7 bases, with 7 bases lying between the germline termini. With all but the CDR3 taken from the reference TRBV11-3 and TRBJ2-5 genes, the full variable domain is: EAGVVQSPRYKIIEKKQPVAFWCNPISGHNTLYWYLQNLGQGPELLIRYENEEAVDDSQLPKDRFSAERLKGVDSTLKIQPAELGDSAVYLCASSLGYGTQYFGPGTRLLVL.